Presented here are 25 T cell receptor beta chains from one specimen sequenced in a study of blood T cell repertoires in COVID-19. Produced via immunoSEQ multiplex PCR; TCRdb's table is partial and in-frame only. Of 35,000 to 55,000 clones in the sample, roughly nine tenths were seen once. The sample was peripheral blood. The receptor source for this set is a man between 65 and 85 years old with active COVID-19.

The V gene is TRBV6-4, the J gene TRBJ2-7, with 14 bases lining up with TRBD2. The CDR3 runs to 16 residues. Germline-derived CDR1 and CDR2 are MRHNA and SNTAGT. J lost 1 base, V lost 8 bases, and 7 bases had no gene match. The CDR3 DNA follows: TGTGCCAGCGCCGGGACTAGCGGGAGAGGATCCTACGAGCAGTACTTC. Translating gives CASAGTSGRGSYEQYF.

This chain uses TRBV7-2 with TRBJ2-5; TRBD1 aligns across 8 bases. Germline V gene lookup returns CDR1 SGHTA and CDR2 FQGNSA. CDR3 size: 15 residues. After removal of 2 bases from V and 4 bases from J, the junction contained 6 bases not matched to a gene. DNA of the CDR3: TGTGCCAGCAGCTTAACGGGACAGGTGGCAGAGACCCAGTACTTC. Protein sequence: CASSLTGQVAETQYF.

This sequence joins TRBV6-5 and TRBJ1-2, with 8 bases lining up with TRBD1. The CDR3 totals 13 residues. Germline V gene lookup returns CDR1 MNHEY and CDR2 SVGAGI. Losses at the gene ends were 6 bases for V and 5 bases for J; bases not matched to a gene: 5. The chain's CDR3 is CASRPGGAYGYTF. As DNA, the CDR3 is TGTGCCAGCAGGCCAGGGGGCGCATATGGCTACACCTTC.

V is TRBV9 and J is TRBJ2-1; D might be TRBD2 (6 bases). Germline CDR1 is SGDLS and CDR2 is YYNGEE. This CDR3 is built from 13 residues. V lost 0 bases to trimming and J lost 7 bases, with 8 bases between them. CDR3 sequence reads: CASSVAAGNEQFF. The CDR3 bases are TGTGCCAGCAGCGTAGCTGCGGGGAATGAGCAGTTCTTC. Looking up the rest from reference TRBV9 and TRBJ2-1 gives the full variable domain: DSGVTQTPKHLITATGQRVTLRCSPRSGDLSVYWYQQSLDQGLQFLIQYYNGEERAKGNILERFSAQQFPDLHSELNLSSLELGDSALYFCASSVAAGNEQFFGPGTRLTVL.

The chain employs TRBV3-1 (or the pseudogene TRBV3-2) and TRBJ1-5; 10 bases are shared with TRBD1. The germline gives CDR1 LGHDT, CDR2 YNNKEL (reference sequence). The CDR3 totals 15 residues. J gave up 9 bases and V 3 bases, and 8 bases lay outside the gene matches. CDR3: CASSHRTGGYRPQHF. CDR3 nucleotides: TGTGCCAGCAGCCACAGGACAGGGGGTTATCGGCCCCAGCATTTT.

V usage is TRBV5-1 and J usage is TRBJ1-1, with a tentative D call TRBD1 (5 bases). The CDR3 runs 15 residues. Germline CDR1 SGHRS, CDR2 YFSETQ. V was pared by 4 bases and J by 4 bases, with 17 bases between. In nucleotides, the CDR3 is TGCGCCAGCAGCCTCCGGGAGGGGAGAAGCACTGAAGCTTTCTTT. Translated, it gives CASSLREGRSTEAFF.

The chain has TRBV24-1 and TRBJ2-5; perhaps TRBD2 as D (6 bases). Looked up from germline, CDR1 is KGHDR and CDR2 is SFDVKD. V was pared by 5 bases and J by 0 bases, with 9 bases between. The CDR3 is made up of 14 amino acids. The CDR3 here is CATSVGGYQETQYF. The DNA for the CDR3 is TGTGCCACCAGTGTCGGAGGGTACCAAGAGACCCAGTACTTC.

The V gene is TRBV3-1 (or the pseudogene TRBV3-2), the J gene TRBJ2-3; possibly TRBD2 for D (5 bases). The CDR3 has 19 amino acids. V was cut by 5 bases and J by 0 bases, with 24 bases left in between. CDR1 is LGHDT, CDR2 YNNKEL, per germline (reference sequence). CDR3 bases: TGTGCCAGCAGCACCCTGGGGAGCTCGCGGCCCTCTAGCACAGATACGCAGTATTTT. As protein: CASSTLGSSRPSSTDTQYF.

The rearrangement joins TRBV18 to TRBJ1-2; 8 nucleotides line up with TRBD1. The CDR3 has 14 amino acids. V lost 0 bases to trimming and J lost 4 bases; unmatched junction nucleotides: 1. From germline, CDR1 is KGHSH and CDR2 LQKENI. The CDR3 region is CASSPPGQAYGYTF. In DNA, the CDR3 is TGTGCCAGCTCACCACCGGGACAGGCCTATGGCTACACCTTC.

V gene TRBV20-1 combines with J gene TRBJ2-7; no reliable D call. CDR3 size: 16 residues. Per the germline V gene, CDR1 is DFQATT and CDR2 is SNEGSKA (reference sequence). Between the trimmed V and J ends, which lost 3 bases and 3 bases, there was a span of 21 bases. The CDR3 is CSASEYTGARSYEQYF. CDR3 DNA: TGCAGTGCTAGTGAATACACCGGAGCTCGCAGCTACGAGCAGTACTTC.

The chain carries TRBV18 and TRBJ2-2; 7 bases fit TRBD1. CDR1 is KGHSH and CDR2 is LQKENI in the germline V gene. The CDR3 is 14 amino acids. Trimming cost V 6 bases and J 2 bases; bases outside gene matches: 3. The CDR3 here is CASSGQINTGELFF. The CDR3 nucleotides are TGTGCCAGCTCGGGACAGATTAACACCGGGGAGCTGTTTTTT.

CDR3 sequence (DNA): TGTGCCAGCAGTCCCTACACAGATACGCAGTATTTT. It is translated as CASSPYTDTQYF. The chain links TRBV6-2 or TRBV6-3 to TRBJ2-3; D gene ambiguous. The CDR3 extends over 12 amino acids. Germline V gene data show CDR1 as MNHEY and CDR2 as SVGEGT. V shed 5 bases and J shed 2 bases, with 5 bases lying between them.

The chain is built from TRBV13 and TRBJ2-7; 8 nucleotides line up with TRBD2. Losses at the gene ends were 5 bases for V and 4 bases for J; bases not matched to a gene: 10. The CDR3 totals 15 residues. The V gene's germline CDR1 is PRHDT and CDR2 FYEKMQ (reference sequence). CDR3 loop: CASSTSGGRGYEQYF. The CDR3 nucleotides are TGTGCCAGCAGCACGTCGGGGGGGCGAGGTTACGAGCAGTACTTC. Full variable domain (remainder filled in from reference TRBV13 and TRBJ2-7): AAGVIQSPRHLIKEKRETATLKCYPIPRHDTVYWYQQGPGQDPQFLISFYEKMQSDKGSIPDRFSAQQFSDYHSELNMSSLELGDSALYFCASSTSGGRGYEQYFGPGTRLTVT.

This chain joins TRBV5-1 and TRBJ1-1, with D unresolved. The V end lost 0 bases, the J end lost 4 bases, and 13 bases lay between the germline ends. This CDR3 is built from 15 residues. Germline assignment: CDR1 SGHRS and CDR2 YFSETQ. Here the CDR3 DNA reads TGCGCCAGCAGCTTGGGTACTCTCGGGAGCACTGAAGCTTTCTTT. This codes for CASSLGTLGSTEAFF.

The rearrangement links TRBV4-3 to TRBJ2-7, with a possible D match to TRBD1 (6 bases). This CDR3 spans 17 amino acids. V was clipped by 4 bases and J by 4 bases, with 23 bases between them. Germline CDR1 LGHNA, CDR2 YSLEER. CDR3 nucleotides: TGCGCCAGCAGCCGCTCCCGGGGTGGTGGGGGCCCTTACGAGCAGTACTTC. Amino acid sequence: CASSRSRGGGGPYEQYF.

CDR3: CASRDAERGVTDTQYF. The CDR3 bases are TGTGCCAGCAGAGATGCAGAGCGGGGGGTAACAGATACGCAGTATTTT. The chain is built from TRBV4-2 and TRBJ2-3; 9 positions match TRBD2. The CDR3 has 16 residues. V dropped 6 bases and J dropped 3; count of bases not matched to a gene: 10. The germline V gene has CDR1 LGHNA and CDR2 YNFKEQ.

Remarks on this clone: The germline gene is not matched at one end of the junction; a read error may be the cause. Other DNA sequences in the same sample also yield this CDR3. The CDR3 spells CASSLGTGGETQYF. The CDR3 nucleotides read TGTGCTAGCAGCTTAGGGACAGGGGGAGAGACCCAGTACTTC. The genes are TRBV7-7 and TRBJ2-5; 11 nucleotides align to TRBD1. The CDR3 contains 14 residues. Germline V gene sequence: CDR1 SSHAT, CDR2 FNYEAQ (reference sequence).

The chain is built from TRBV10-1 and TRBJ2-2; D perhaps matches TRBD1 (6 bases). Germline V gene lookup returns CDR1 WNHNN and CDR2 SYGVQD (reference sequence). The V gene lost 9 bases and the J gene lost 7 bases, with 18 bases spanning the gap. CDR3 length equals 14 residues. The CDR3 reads CASTGTPSSGELFF. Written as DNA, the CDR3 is TGCGCCAGTACCGGGACACCGTCGAGCGGGGAGCTGTTTTTT.

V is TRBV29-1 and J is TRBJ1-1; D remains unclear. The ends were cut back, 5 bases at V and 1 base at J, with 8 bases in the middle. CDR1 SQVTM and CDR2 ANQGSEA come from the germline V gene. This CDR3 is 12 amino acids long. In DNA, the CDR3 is TGCAGCGTTATACGCGGGAACACTGAAGCTTTCTTT. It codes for CSVIRGNTEAFF.

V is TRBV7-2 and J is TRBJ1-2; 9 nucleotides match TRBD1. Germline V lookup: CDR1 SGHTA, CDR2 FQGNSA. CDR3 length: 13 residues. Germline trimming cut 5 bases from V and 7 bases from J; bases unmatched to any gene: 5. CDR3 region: CASSRTGASGYTF. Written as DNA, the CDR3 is TGTGCCAGCAGCAGGACAGGGGCGAGTGGCTACACCTTC.

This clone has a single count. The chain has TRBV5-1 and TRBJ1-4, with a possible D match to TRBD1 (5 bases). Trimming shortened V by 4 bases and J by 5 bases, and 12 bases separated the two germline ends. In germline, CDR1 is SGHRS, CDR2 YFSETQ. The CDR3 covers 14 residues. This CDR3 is CASSLSQDNEKLFF. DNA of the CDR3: TGCGCCAGCAGCCTCTCACAGGACAATGAAAAACTGTTTTTT.

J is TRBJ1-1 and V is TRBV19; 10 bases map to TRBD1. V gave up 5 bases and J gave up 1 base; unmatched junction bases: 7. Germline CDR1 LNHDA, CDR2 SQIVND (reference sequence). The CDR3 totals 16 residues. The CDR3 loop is CASSASGTGENTEAFF. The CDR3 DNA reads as TGTGCCAGTAGTGCATCCGGGACAGGGGAGAACACTGAAGCTTTCTTT.

This CDR3 reads CASSYGDSRTDTQYF. The DNA of the CDR3 is TGTGCCAGCAGTTACGGGGACAGCCGCACAGATACGCAGTATTTT. The gene calls are TRBV6-6 and TRBJ2-3; 7 positions agree with TRBD1. There are 15 residues in the CDR3. CDR1 and CDR2 (germline): MNHNY, SVGAGI (reference sequence). V shed 2 bases and J 1 base; nucleotides not matched to a gene: 3.

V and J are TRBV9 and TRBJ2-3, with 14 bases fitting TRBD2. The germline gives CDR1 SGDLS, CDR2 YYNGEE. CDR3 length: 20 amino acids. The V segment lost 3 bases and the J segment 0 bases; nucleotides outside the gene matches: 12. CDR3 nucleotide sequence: TGTGCCAGCAGCGCGGGGACTAGCGGGGGTAATGGTTCTAGCACAGATACGCAGTATTTT. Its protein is CASSAGTSGGNGSSTDTQYF. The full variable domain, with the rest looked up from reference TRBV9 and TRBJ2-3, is DSGVTQTPKHLITATGQRVTLRCSPRSGDLSVYWYQQSLDQGLQFLIQYYNGEERAKGNILERFSAQQFPDLHSELNLSSLELGDSALYFCASSAGTSGGNGSSTDTQYFGPGTRLTVL.

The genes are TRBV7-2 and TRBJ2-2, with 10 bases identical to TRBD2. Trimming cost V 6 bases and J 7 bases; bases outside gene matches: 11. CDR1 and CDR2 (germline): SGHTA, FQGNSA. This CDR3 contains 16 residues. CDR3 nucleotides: TGTGCCAGCAGTTTCAGCGGGGGGGCTGCTGGCGGGGAGCTGTTTTTT. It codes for CASSFSGGAAGGELFF.